Below, 24 T cell receptor beta chains from the same sample are listed, as sequenced in a study of post-analysis software for immune sequencing data. Unique molecular identifiers featured in each of the TCR beta cDNA libraries. One entry per CDR3 protein results from TCRdb running MiXCR on the PCR reads. The sample has about 820,000 distinct CDR3 sequences, 53% seen once. For these receptors, no antigen is known. Study outcomes and limitations: TRBV5-6, TRBV5-1 and TRBV20-1 were among four to six TRBV segments more frequent in patients than controls.

Sequencing used blood. Every receptor here comes from a girl between 5 and 17 years old with multiple sclerosis.

The V call is TRBV6-6, the J call TRBJ2-1; tentatively, D is TRBD1 or TRBD2 (5 bases each). The CDR3 contains 15 residues. Germline V gene lookup returns CDR1 MNHNY and CDR2 SVGAGI (reference sequence). V lost 2 bases to trimming and J lost 6 bases, with 14 bases between them. CDR3 region: CASSYNSGTANEQFF. Here the CDR3 DNA reads TGTGCCAGCAGTTACAATTCGGGGACCGCCAATGAGCAGTTCTTC.

This chain uses TRBV27 with TRBJ2-5; 7 bases agree with TRBD2. The DNA end is more similar to TRBJ2-7, so the J call may be wrong. This CDR3 has 15 amino acids. Germline V gene lookup returns CDR1 MNHEY and CDR2 SMNVEV (reference sequence). The CDR3 protein is CASSLLAALGREQYF. CDR3 nucleotide sequence: TGTGCCAGCAGTTTACTAGCGGCTCTCGGGCGCGAGCAGTACTTC.

This clonotype has a handful of counts. The chain uses TRBV7-2 and TRBJ2-3; D is undetermined. Germline V gene sequence: CDR1 SGHTA, CDR2 FQGNSA. Deletions cut 5 bases from V and 3 bases from J, with 9 bases between. CDR3 length: 13 amino acids. CDR3 sequence: CTSSLHGTDTQYF. As DNA, the CDR3 is TGTACCAGCAGCCTCCACGGGACAGATACGCAGTATTTT.

In nucleotides, the CDR3 is TGTGCCAGCAGTGTGTACAGGGAGAGTCGCGAGCAGTACTTC. It yields the protein CASSVYRESREQYF. The chain combines TRBV2 with TRBJ2-7; TRBD1 is a possible D gene (6 bases). CDR1 is SNHLY, CDR2 FYNNEI, per germline. The CDR3 has 14 residues. Deletions cut 4 bases from V and 6 bases from J, with 16 bases between.

This clonotype has a handful of counts. CDR3 coding DNA: TGTGCCAGCAGTTACTCCAGGGTCGGGTACAATGAGCAGTTCTTC. Translated, it gives CASSYSRVGYNEQFF. The V and J genes are TRBV6-5 and TRBJ2-1, with D perhaps matching TRBD1 (5 bases). Germline V gene sequence: CDR1 MNHEY, CDR2 SVGAGI. The CDR3 consists of 15 residues. V gave up 0 bases and J gave up 4 bases, with 10 bases separating them.

This clonotype has a count of ten or more. The J gene is TRBJ1-5, the V gene TRBV12-3 or TRBV12-4, with a weak D call TRBD1 (5 bases). This CDR3 is built from 14 residues. V was shortened by 1 base and J by 2 bases, with 6 bases between the two germline ends. The CDR3 is CASSLGGGNQPQHF. As DNA, the CDR3 is TGTGCCAGCAGTTTAGGGGGGGGCAATCAGCCCCAGCATTTT.

With regard to this clonotype: A much larger clone differs by one base, so this may be a read error. The chain's CDR3 is CASNFKETQYF. Here the CDR3 DNA reads TGTGCCAGCAACTTTAAAGAGACCCAGTACTTC. The chain carries TRBV7-2 and TRBJ2-7; unclear D gene. The J call may be in error: the DNA end matches TRBJ2-5 better. The germline gives CDR1 SGHTA, CDR2 FQGNSA. This CDR3 region has 11 residues.

This clonotype was found once. This chain links TRBV3-1 with TRBJ1-5; no reliable D call. The CDR3 totals 14 residues. V was shortened by 0 bases and J by 5 bases, with 8 bases between the two germline ends. Germline V CDR1 and CDR2: LGHDT, YNNKEL (reference sequence). The CDR3 spells CASSQDRTDQPQHF. The CDR3 DNA is TGTGCCAGCAGCCAAGATCGAACAGATCAGCCCCAGCATTTT.

The V gene is TRBV7-9, the J gene TRBJ2-1; D is unresolved. With 1 base removed from V and 3 bases from J, the gap between germline ends came to 4 bases. CDR3 length equals 13 residues. Germline CDR1 is SEHNR and CDR2 is FQNEAQ (reference sequence). The CDR3 reads CASSLDNYNEQFF. In nucleotides, the CDR3 is TGTGCCAGCAGCTTAGACAACTACAATGAGCAGTTCTTC.

The chain links TRBV2 to TRBJ1-6; 8 positions agree with TRBD1. This CDR3 contains 13 residues. The germline CDR1 and CDR2 sequences are SNHLY and FYNNEI. Trimming at V came to 6 bases and at J to 10 bases, leaving 5 bases not matched to a gene. This CDR3 is CASRKTGDSPLHF. The CDR3 DNA is TGTGCCAGCAGGAAGACAGGGGACTCACCCCTCCACTTT.

This chain uses TRBV12-3 or TRBV12-4 with TRBJ2-2; D unresolved. The CDR3 runs 14 residues. V shed 3 bases and J shed 0 bases, with 5 bases lying between them. The CDR3 loop is CASSFVPNTGELFF. For the CDR3, the DNA is TGTGCCAGCAGTTTCGTCCCGAACACCGGGGAGCTGTTTTTT.

The genes are TRBV20-1 and TRBJ2-7, with 7 positions matching TRBD1. V dropped 4 bases and J dropped 6; count of bases not matched to a gene: 9. This CDR3 comprises 13 residues. Per the germline V gene, CDR1 is DFQATT and CDR2 is SNEGSKA (reference sequence). CDR3 loop: CSATGTVMGEQYF. The CDR3 bases are TGCAGTGCTACCGGGACAGTGATGGGCGAGCAGTACTTC.

The V call is TRBV29-1, the J call TRBJ2-3; D remains ambiguous. This CDR3 contains 14 residues. CDR1 is SQVTM and CDR2 is ANQGSEA in the germline V gene. V lost 2 bases, J lost 0 bases, and 9 bases lay in between. CDR3 loop: CSVESESSTDTQYF. CDR3 DNA: TGCAGCGTTGAAAGCGAGTCTAGCACAGATACGCAGTATTTT.

The CDR3 reads CSARDQGQGFAQYF. DNA for the CDR3: TGCAGTGCTAGAGATCAGGGACAGGGATTTGCACAGTACTTC. The chain carries TRBV20-1 and TRBJ2-5, with 9 bases lining up with TRBD1. This CDR3 has 14 residues. Germline-derived CDR1 and CDR2 are DFQATT and SNEGSKA (reference sequence). Germline trimming cut 0 bases from V and 11 bases from J; bases unmatched to any gene: 10.

J is TRBJ1-4 and V is TRBV20-1; 8 bases are shared with TRBD1. The CDR3 runs 13 residues. Germline V gene sequence: CDR1 DFQATT, CDR2 SNEGSKA (reference sequence). Trimming at V came to 6 bases and at J to 10 bases, leaving 10 bases not matched to a gene. The CDR3 loop reads CSATGTGLGKLFF. The CDR3 nucleotides are TGCAGTGCCACCGGGACAGGTCTAGGAAAACTGTTTTTT.

This clonotype was seen once. The CDR3, as DNA: TGTGCCACCAGCAGAGCCGGGACGGCGTATGGCTACACCTTC. Its translation is CATSRAGTAYGYTF. This rearrangement joins TRBV15 to TRBJ1-2; D might be TRBD1 (5 bases). Trimming removed 1 base at V and 5 bases at J, with 11 bases between. The CDR3 totals 14 residues. CDR1 is LNHNV, CDR2 YYDKDF, per germline (reference sequence).

The genes are TRBV5-1 and TRBJ2-6; D not resolved. This CDR3 has 15 amino acids. Germline CDR1 is SGHRS and CDR2 is YFSETQ. The V end lost 4 bases, the J end lost 2 bases, and 10 bases lay between the germline ends. For the CDR3, the DNA is TGCGCCAGCAGCCCCGCTGGGCCTGGGGCCAACGTCCTGACTTTC. It encodes CASSPAGPGANVLTF.

The rearrangement joins TRBV7-2 to TRBJ2-3, with 7 bases aligning to TRBD1. CDR3 length: 17 residues. Trimming at V came to 6 bases and at J to 0 bases, leaving 12 bases not matched to a gene. Germline loops: CDR1 SGHTA, CDR2 FQGNSA. The CDR3 DNA sequence: TGTGCCAGCAGGCTTATATCCCCGGGACAGAGCACAGATACGCAGTATTTT. It yields the protein CASRLISPGQSTDTQYF.

This clonotype was counted only a few times. The CDR3 loop is CSARGGLQGKYEQYF. Here the CDR3 DNA reads TGCAGTGCTAGAGGGGGGTTACAGGGGAAGTACGAGCAGTACTTC. The genes are TRBV20-1 and TRBJ2-7; 7 nucleotides line up with TRBD1. The CDR3 extends over 15 amino acids. Unmatched junction bases numbered 10, after V lost 1 base and J lost 4 bases. Per the germline V gene, CDR1 is DFQATT and CDR2 is SNEGSKA (reference sequence).

J is TRBJ1-2 and V is TRBV18, with D tentatively TRBD1 (6 bases). V dropped 6 bases and J dropped 6 bases, with 17 bases sitting between them. Germline values: CDR1 KGHSH, CDR2 LQKENI. The CDR3 length is 14 residues. In DNA, the CDR3 is TGTGCCAGCTCCCCCGTCGGGACACACAATGGCTACACCTTC. This sequence encodes CASSPVGTHNGYTF.

The chain combines TRBV7-2 with TRBJ2-1; D is perhaps TRBD1 (5 bases). V was trimmed by 3 bases and J by 6 bases, leaving 12 bases between them. The V gene's germline CDR1 is SGHTA and CDR2 FQGNSA. The CDR3 spans 14 residues. CDR3 nucleotides: TGTGCCAGCAGCTTGGCAGGGTACAGCAATGAGCAGTTCTTC. The encoded protein is CASSLAGYSNEQFF.

The chain carries TRBV20-1 and TRBJ2-7; 8 nucleotides agree with TRBD2. The CDR3 totals 16 residues. V lost 3 bases to trimming and J lost 4 bases; unmatched junction nucleotides: 14. Germline V gene sequence: CDR1 DFQATT, CDR2 SNEGSKA (reference sequence). CDR3 in amino acids: CSASMGGRGAPYEQYF. CDR3 bases: TGCAGTGCTAGCATGGGTGGGCGGGGGGCCCCATACGAGCAGTACTTC.

This clonotype has only a few counts. The chain uses TRBV3-1 and TRBJ2-3; D may correspond to TRBD1 or TRBD2 (5 bases each). The germline V and J ends were trimmed by 6 bases and 4 bases, with 11 bases remaining between them. Germline assignment: CDR1 LGHDT and CDR2 YNNKEL (reference sequence). The CDR3 totals 13 residues. The CDR3: CASSPRGPDTQYF. The CDR3, as DNA: TGTGCCAGCAGTCCGAGGGGACCAGATACGCAGTATTTT.

The rearrangement links TRBV12-3 or TRBV12-4 to TRBJ2-5; 7 bases align to TRBD2. J was trimmed by 5 bases and V by 2 bases; bases with no gene match: 11. The CDR3 contains 16 residues. The CDR3 DNA sequence: TGTGCCAGCAGTTTACTGGGGGGGTATCTTGACGAGACCCAGTACTTC. Its translation is CASSLLGGYLDETQYF.